This T cell receptor (beta chain) was retrieved from a study of T cells in Graves' hyperthyroidism and ophthalmopathy. This clonotype was seen repeatedly, ten times or more. The antigen remains undetermined. Hyperthyroidism was newly diagnosed in patients aged 18 to 65 (duration under 2 months). Thyroid ultrasound and orbital computed tomography, with clinical symptoms and serum thyroxine and TRAb, informed diagnoses. The study's findings and limits: Among clonotypes expanded in thyroid above 0.001, most were also found in blood.

TCR beta CDR3 region amplification was performed from RNA transcripts. When the TCR CDR3 underwent first-round RT-PCR, the HTBI primer set was used. TCRdb used MiXCR to reprocess the multiplex PCR reads, holding one entry per CDR3 protein. The profile shows around 450,000 distinct CDR3 sequences, approximately 14% of them singletons. V lost 1 base and J 12 bases, leaving 12 bases between the germline ends. Germline V CDR1 and CDR2: MNHEY, SMNVEV (reference sequence). The CDR3 loop spans 13 amino acids. The TCR originated in a woman between 18 and 30 years old with Graves' hyperthyroidism. Material for sequencing was blood. The chain has TRBV27 and TRBJ1-4; no clear D gene. The CDR3 DNA is TGTGCCAGCAGTTTATATTTTACCCGAGAACTGTTTTTT. Translated, it gives CASSLYFTRELFF.